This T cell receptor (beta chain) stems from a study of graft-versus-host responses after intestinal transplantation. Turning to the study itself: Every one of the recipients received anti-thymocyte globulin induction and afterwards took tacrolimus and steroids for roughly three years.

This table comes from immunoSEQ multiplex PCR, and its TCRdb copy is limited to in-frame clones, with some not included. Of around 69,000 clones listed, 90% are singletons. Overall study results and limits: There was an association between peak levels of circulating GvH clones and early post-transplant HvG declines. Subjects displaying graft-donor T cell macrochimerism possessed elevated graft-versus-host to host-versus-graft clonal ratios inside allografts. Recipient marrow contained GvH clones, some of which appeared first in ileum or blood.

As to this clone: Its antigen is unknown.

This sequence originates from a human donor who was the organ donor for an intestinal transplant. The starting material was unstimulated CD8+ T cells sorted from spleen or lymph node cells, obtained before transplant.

CDR3 sequence reads: CASSVGQGEIQPQHF. The DNA for the CDR3 is TGTGCCAGCAGTGTGGGACAGGGGGAAATTCAGCCCCAGCATTTT. This rearrangement joins TRBV2 to TRBJ1-5; TRBD1 matches 11 bases. In germline, CDR1 is SNHLY, CDR2 FYNNEI. With 4 bases clipped from V and 6 bases from J, the junction kept 5 bases outside the gene matches. The CDR3 totals 15 residues. Full variable domain (missing parts from reference TRBV2 and TRBJ1-5): EPEVTQTPSHQVTQMGQEVILRCVPISNHLYFYWYRQILGQKVEFLVSFYNNEISEKSEIFDDQFSVERPDGSNFTLKIRSTKLEDSAMYFCASSVGQGEIQPQHFGDGTRLSIL.